This T cell receptor beta chain came from a study of T-cell reconstitution after alpha-beta-depleted transplantation in children. Study-level findings and limits: Approximately two months post-transplant, alpha-beta T cells reportedly originated from several hundred expanded graft clones.

There are many counts of this clonotype. Its cognate antigen is unknown. The authors prepared the TCRbeta library with unique molecular identifiers. TCRdb independently ran MiXCR on the PCR reads; one entry per CDR3 protein. The table records hundreds of thousands of distinct CDR3 sequences, about 12% of them present only once. Sequencing used PBMCs, obtained before TCRalphabeta/CD19-depleted stem cell transplant. The source is a girl aged 2 to 9 with congenital amegakaryocytic thrombocytopenia, due to receive a stem cell transplant.

The CDR3 nucleotides are TGCAGTGCACGGGCCCCTCGTAACACTGAAGCTTTCTTT. It yields the protein CSARAPRNTEAFF. The chain joins TRBV20-1 to TRBJ1-1, with no clear D. Trimming took 6 bases from V and 2 from J, leaving 13 bases between them. Germline V lookup: CDR1 DFQATT, CDR2 SNEGSKA (reference sequence). The CDR3 loop spans 13 amino acids.